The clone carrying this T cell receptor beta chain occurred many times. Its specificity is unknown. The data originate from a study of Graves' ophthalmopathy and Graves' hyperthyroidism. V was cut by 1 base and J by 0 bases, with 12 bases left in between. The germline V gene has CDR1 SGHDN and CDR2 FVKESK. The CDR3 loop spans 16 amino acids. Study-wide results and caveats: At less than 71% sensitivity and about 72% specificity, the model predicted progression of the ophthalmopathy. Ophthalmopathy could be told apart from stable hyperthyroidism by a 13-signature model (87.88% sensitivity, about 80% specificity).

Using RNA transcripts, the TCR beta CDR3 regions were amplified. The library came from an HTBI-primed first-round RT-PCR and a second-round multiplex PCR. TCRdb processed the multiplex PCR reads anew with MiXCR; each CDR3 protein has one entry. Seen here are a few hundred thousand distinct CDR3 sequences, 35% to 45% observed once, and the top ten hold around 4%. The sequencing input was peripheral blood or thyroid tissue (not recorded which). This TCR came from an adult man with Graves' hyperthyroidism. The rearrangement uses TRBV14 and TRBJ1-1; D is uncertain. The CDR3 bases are TGTGCCAGCAGCCAAGCTGGAGGTCGGCTGAACACTGAAGCTTTCTTT. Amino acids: CASSQAGGRLNTEAFF. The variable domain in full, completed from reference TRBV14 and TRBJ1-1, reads EAGVTQFPSHSVIEKGQTVTLRCDPISGHDNLYWYRRVMGKEIKFLLHFVKESKQDESGMPNNRFLAERTGGTYSTLKVQPAELEDSGVYFCASSQAGGRLNTEAFFGQGTRLTVV.